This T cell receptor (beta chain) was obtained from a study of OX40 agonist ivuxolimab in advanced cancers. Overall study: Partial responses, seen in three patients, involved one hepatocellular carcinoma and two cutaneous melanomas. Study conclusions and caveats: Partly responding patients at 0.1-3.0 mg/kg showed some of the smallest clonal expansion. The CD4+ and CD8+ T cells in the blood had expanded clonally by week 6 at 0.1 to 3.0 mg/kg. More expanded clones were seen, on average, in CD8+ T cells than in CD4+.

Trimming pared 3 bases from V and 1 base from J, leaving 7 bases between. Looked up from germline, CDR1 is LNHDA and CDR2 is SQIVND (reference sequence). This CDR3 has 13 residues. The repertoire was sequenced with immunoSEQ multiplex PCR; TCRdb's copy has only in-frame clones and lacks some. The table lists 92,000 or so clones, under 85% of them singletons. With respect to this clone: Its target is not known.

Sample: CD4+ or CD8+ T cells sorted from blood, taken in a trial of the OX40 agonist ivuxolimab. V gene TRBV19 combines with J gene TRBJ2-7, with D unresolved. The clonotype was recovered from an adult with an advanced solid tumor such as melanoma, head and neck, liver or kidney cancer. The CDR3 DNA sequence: TGTGCCAGTAGTATCCCTCGTTCCTACGAGCAGTACTTC. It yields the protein CASSIPRSYEQYF.